This is a list of T cell receptor beta chains from one sample in a study of blood T cells in healthy people across ages. TCRdb ran MiXCR on the 5' RACE reads and lists one entry per CDR3 protein. The sample includes around 1,600,000 distinct CDR3 sequences, approximately 43% of them seen just once. The sample consisted of blood. These receptor sequences come from a woman between 18 and 30 years old in good health. The CDR3 runs from the conserved cysteine through the conserved F or W. A D gene is named only where the DNA matches it firmly. A clone size is listed for some rows: how often the clone was seen (once, few, many), or a class if it is expanded.

abundance	v_gene	j_gene	d_gene	CDR3nt	CDR3aa
NA	TRBV7-8	TRBJ2-7	NA	TGTGCCAGCAGCTTCGTTTCGTCAACCTACGAGCAGTACTTC	CASSFVSSTYEQYF
NA	TRBV2	TRBJ2-7	NA	TGTGCCAGCACCCCCTTATCGCCCAAGAGCTCCTACGAGCAGTACTTC	CASTPLSPKSSYEQYF
NA	TRBV7-2	TRBJ1-3	NA	TGTGCCAGCAGCTTAGTTAGGTCTGGAGACACCATATATTTT	CASSLVRSGDTIYF
few	TRBV25-1	TRBJ2-5	TRBD2	TGTGCCAGCACCCGGACTAGCGCCCAAGAGACCCAGTACTTC	CASTRTSAQETQYF
NA	TRBV2	TRBJ1-5	NA	TGTGCCAGCAGCCCGACAAGTTATAGCAATCAGCCCCAGCATTTT	CASSPTSYSNQPQHF
few	TRBV4-1	TRBJ1-1	NA	TGCGCCAGCAGCCAAGTGACATCTCCGAACACTGAAGCTTTCTTT	CASSQVTSPNTEAFF
NA	TRBV24-1	TRBJ1-1	NA	TGTGCCACCAGTGGGGGAACCACTGAAGCTTTCTTT	CATSGGTTEAFF
once	TRBV12-3/TRBV12-4	TRBJ2-5	TRBD2	TGTGCCAGCAGTTTAGCAGCGGGGAGGGGCAATGAGCAGTACTTC	CASSLAAGRGNEQYF
NA	TRBV7-9	TRBJ1-1	NA	TGTGCCAGCAGCTCAGACCCAGGGTATGATGAAGCTTTCTTT	CASSSDPGYDEAFF
NA	TRBV6-6	TRBJ1-4	NA	TGTGCCAGCAGTTCCAGGGTTGGAACTAATGAAAAACTGTTTTTT	CASSSRVGTNEKLFF
NA	TRBV29-1	TRBJ2-7	TRBD1	TGCAGCGTTGCCCCGCGGACAGGGGACTACGAGCAGTACTTC	CSVAPRTGDYEQYF
few	TRBV29-1	TRBJ1-2	NA	TGCAGCGTCGGGACATCATATACTAACTATGGCTACACCTTC	CSVGTSYTNYGYTF
NA	TRBV27	TRBJ2-7	TRBD2	TGTGCCAGCAGAAGGGGAACTAGCGGGTTACGGGGCGAGCAGTACTTC	CASRRGTSGLRGEQYF
NA	TRBV20-1	TRBJ1-6	TRBD1	TGCAGTGCTAGCGGGGACAGGGGGAATTCACCCCTCCACTTT	CSASGDRGNSPLHF
NA	TRBV20-1	TRBJ1-5	TRBD1	TGCAGTGCTGGACAGGGAGTAGATCAGCCCCAGCATTTT	CSAGQGVDQPQHF
NA	TRBV6-2/TRBV6-3	TRBJ1-1	NA	TGTGCCAGCAGTAGACGGGGAAGAAACACTGAAGCTTTCTTT	CASSRRGRNTEAFF